One and the same sample provided the 13 T cell receptor beta chains below, sequenced in a study of cytomegalovirus exposure and HLA in healthy donors. The PCR was carried out with 60 Vbeta primers and 13 Jbeta primers. Using immunoSEQ multiplex PCR, the repertoire was profiled, and TCRdb retains in-frame clones only, with some absent. The sample consists of 120,000 to 150,000 clones, around 73% of them appearing once. What was sequenced was PBMCs. These TCRs come from a human donor in good health.

This clone appeared once. Distinct nucleotide sequences in the sample also encode this CDR3. The chain carries TRBV10-1 and TRBJ1-5; TRBD1 aligns across 9 bases. CDR3 size: 18 residues. Looked up from germline, CDR1 is WNHNN and CDR2 is SYGVQD (reference sequence). V trimming: 7 bases; J trimming: 0 bases; junction bases outside the gene matches: 13. The CDR3 nucleotides are TGCGCCAGCACCAAACCGGGACAGGGCCTCTATAGCAATCAGCCCCAGCATTTT. Translating gives CASTKPGQGLYSNQPQHF.

The V call is TRBV6-5, the J call TRBJ2-2; maybe TRBD2 (5 bases). V gave up 6 bases and J gave up 5 bases, with 10 bases separating them. Germline values: CDR1 MNHEY, CDR2 SVGAGI. There are 13 residues in the CDR3. CDR3 residues: CASRRAITGELFF. In DNA form, the CDR3 reads TGTGCCAGCAGGAGGGCTATAACCGGGGAGCTGTTTTTT.

The chain has TRBV4-1 and TRBJ1-2, with 8 positions matching TRBD1. CDR1 and CDR2 from the germline V gene are MGHRA and YSYEKL. V shed 4 bases and J 4 bases; nucleotides not matched to a gene: 8. CDR3 length: 15 amino acids. This chain's CDR3 is CASSRGTGGSYGYTF. CDR3 coding DNA: TGCGCCAGCAGCCGCGGGACAGGAGGATCCTATGGCTACACCTTC.

This clone appeared a few times. The chain employs TRBV14 and TRBJ2-5, with D unclear. The CDR3 runs to 14 residues. Trimming shortened V by 1 base and J by 1 base, and 7 bases separated the two germline ends. CDR1 SGHDN and CDR2 FVKESK come from the germline V gene. CDR3 sequence: CASSQGALQETQYF. DNA for the CDR3: TGTGCCAGCAGCCAAGGGGCTCTCCAAGAGACCCAGTACTTC.

This clone was recorded a few times. The V and J genes are TRBV5-6 and TRBJ2-7, with D perhaps matching TRBD2 (7 bases). Germline V gene sequence: CDR1 SGHDT, CDR2 YYEEEE. The CDR3 spans 16 residues. V gave up 0 bases and J gave up 6 bases, with 19 bases separating them. Here the CDR3 DNA reads TGTGCCAGCAGCTTGGGGGTTCTGGGGGGGCCGGTCGAGCAGTACTTC. It encodes CASSLGVLGGPVEQYF.

This clone has only a few counts. CDR3 in amino acids: CASSIDAASYNEQFF. In DNA, the CDR3 is TGTGCCAGTAGTATAGACGCGGCTAGTTACAATGAGCAGTTCTTC. The J gene is TRBJ2-1, the V gene TRBV19; D is ambiguous. Germline V CDR1 and CDR2: LNHDA, SQIVND (reference sequence). CDR3 length equals 15 residues. Trimming pared 0 bases from V and 4 bases from J, leaving 10 bases between.

V and J are TRBV9 and TRBJ2-1, with D maybe TRBD2 (5 bases). The germline gives CDR1 SGDLS, CDR2 YYNGEE. This CDR3 spans 15 amino acids. V was pared by 0 bases and J by 5 bases, with 12 bases between. CDR3 loop: CASSVEPSTHNEQFF. CDR3 DNA: TGTGCCAGCAGCGTAGAACCTAGCACCCACAATGAGCAGTTCTTC.

There are a few counts of this clone. DNA for the CDR3: TGTGCCAGCAGCTTAATCGGCGGGGTTACTGAAGCTTTCTTT. Translating it yields CASSLIGGVTEAFF. V and J are TRBV7-3 and TRBJ1-1; D ambiguous. The germline V gene has CDR1 SGHTA and CDR2 FQGTGA. This CDR3 is built from 14 residues. V was cut by 1 base and J by 5 bases, with 11 bases left in between.

This sequence joins TRBV6-5 and TRBJ1-1; D is undetermined. V was trimmed by 6 bases and J by 0 bases, leaving 8 bases between them. CDR1 MNHEY and CDR2 SVGAGI come from the germline V gene. CDR3 length equals 13 residues. The CDR3 DNA sequence: TGTGCCAGCAGACTAGTCATGAACACTGAAGCTTTCTTT. Its translation is CASRLVMNTEAFF.

The chain joins TRBV12-5 to TRBJ2-1, with 7 nucleotides matching TRBD1. CDR1 LGHNT and CDR2 FRNRAP come from the germline V gene. This CDR3 region has 15 residues. J was trimmed by 3 bases and V by 5 bases; bases with no gene match: 7. The CDR3 sequence: CASGPGQEIYNEQFF. The CDR3 DNA sequence: TGTGCTAGTGGTCCCGGACAGGAGATCTACAATGAGCAGTTCTTC.

V and J are TRBV6-1 and TRBJ2-7, with no clear D. V shed 5 bases and J shed 0 bases, with 11 bases lying between them. CDR1 is MNHNS, CDR2 SASEGT, per germline. The CDR3 covers 14 residues. CDR3 sequence (DNA): TGTGCCAGCAGTTTCCAGGATAACTCCTACGAGCAGTACTTC. Translating it yields CASSFQDNSYEQYF.

This clone has only a few counts. The chain carries TRBV30 and TRBJ2-1; D unresolved. V dropped 5 bases and J dropped 5 bases, with 7 bases sitting between them. There are 11 residues in the CDR3. Germline lookup yields CDR1 GTSNPN and CDR2 SVGIG (reference sequence). CDR3 DNA sequence: TGTGCCTGGGGTCAGAACAATGAGCAGTTCTTC. It specifies CAWGQNNEQFF.

The chain has TRBV5-1 and TRBJ1-1, with 7 bases that match TRBD1. Germline CDR1 reads SGHRS; CDR2 reads YFSETQ. This CDR3 is 15 amino acids long. V lost 7 bases to trimming and J lost 2 bases; unmatched junction nucleotides: 11. CDR3 sequence: CASAPMTGYNTEAFF. In nucleotides, the CDR3 is TGCGCCAGCGCTCCTATGACAGGGTATAACACTGAAGCTTTCTTT. Using reference TRBV5-1 and TRBJ1-1 for the parts outside the CDR3, the full variable domain is KAGVTQTPRYLIKTRGQQVTLSCSPISGHRSVSWYQQTPGQGLQFLFEYFSETQRNKGNFPGRFSGRQFSNSRSEMNVSTLELGDSALYLCASAPMTGYNTEAFFGQGTRLTVV.